These 21 T cell receptor beta chains were all obtained from the same sample, sequenced in a study of CD8 T cells in Susac syndrome. cDNA came from roughly 0.53 to 1 ug RNA primed by random hexamers. Each CDR3 protein gets one entry after TCRdb re-called the immunoSEQ multiplex PCR reads with MiXCR. The sample lists roughly 100,000 distinct CDR3 sequences, roughly 95% occurring once. Input material: CD8+ T cells from PBMCs. These receptor sequences come from a human donor with Susac syndrome.

There are many counts of this clonotype. This CDR3 reads CASSVGGGTGELFF. DNA for the CDR3: TGTGCCAGCAGCGTTGGGGGCGGCACCGGGGAGCTGTTTTTT. The genes are TRBV9 and TRBJ2-2; a possible D gene is TRBD1 (6 bases). In germline, CDR1 is SGDLS, CDR2 YYNGEE. The length of the CDR3 is 14 residues. Trimming shortened V by 2 bases and J by 4 bases, and 9 bases separated the two germline ends.

The chain combines TRBV7-2 with TRBJ1-2; D perhaps matches TRBD1 (6 bases). V lost 6 bases and J lost 8, with 22 bases in between. This CDR3 region has 15 residues. Germline CDR1 and CDR2: SGHTA and FQGNSA. The CDR3 DNA sequence: TGTGCCAGCAGGTCGCCGGGACAACCTCCTGAGGGCTACACCTTC. Protein sequence: CASRSPGQPPEGYTF.

V and J are TRBV15 and TRBJ2-1; TRBD1 or TRBD2 may be the D gene (6 bases each). Germline-derived CDR1 and CDR2 are LNHNV and YYDKDF (reference sequence). The CDR3 contains 13 residues. The germline V and J ends were trimmed by 6 bases and 7 bases, with 13 bases remaining between them. The CDR3 reads CATRSGALNEQFF. DNA for the CDR3: TGTGCCACCAGATCGGGGGCCTTAAATGAGCAGTTCTTC.

This sequence joins TRBV7-9 and TRBJ1-1; D remains ambiguous. This CDR3 contains 13 residues. Trimming stripped 1 base from V and 6 bases from J, with 9 bases between. Germline CDR1 reads SEHNR; CDR2 reads FQNEAQ (reference sequence). In DNA, the CDR3 is TGTGCCAGCAGCTTAGATACGGGCGCTGAAGCTTTCTTT. It specifies CASSLDTGAEAFF.

The chain recombines TRBV5-1 with TRBJ2-2; D perhaps matches TRBD2 (6 bases). This CDR3 is built from 13 residues. Deletions cut 0 bases from V and 9 bases from J, with 9 bases between. Germline V gene lookup returns CDR1 SGHRS and CDR2 YFSETQ. CDR3 residues: CASSLVAGRELFF. DNA of the CDR3: TGCGCCAGCAGCTTGGTCGCGGGGCGGGAGCTGTTTTTT.

This chain uses TRBV29-1 with TRBJ1-4, with D possibly matching TRBD1 (5 bases). Trimming removed 4 bases from V and 7 bases from J, with 10 bases in between. This CDR3 is built from 12 residues. Germline V gene lookup returns CDR1 SQVTM and CDR2 ANQGSEA. CDR3 DNA sequence: TGCAGCGTTGTTGGGGACGGTGAAAAACTGTTTTTT. This sequence encodes CSVVGDGEKLFF.

The CDR3 DNA follows: TGTGCCAGCACCGTAGGGACAGGTTACGAGCAGTACTTC. Amino acid sequence: CASTVGTGYEQYF. The V and J genes are TRBV5-6 and TRBJ2-7, with TRBD1 matching 8 bases. This CDR3 comprises 13 residues. Germline CDR1 and CDR2: SGHDT and YYEEEE. V lost 6 bases, J lost 4 bases, and 6 bases stayed unmatched.

This clonotype was picked up a small number of times. This chain connects TRBV7-6 to TRBJ2-3; 9 positions agree with TRBD2. CDR3 length equals 15 residues. The germline V gene encodes CDR1 SGHVS and CDR2 FNYEAQ. The ends lost 3 bases at V and 0 bases at J; junction bases unmatched: 1. The CDR3 DNA reads as TGTGCCAGCAGCTTTAGCGGGGGTAGCACAGATACGCAGTATTTT. This encodes CASSFSGGSTDTQYF.

V and J are TRBV4-1 and TRBJ2-7; no definite D call. The CDR3 has 12 residues. The germline V gene encodes CDR1 MGHRA and CDR2 YSYEKL. V was clipped by 0 bases and J by 5 bases, with 5 bases between them. Here the CDR3 DNA reads TGCGCCAGCAGCCAAGAGGGAAACGAGCAGTACTTC. Protein sequence: CASSQEGNEQYF.

This chain joins TRBV23-1 and TRBJ2-5; TRBD2 agrees at 7 bases. TRBV23-1 is an ORF, with its function uncertain. The V segment lost 11 bases and the J segment 7 bases; nucleotides outside the gene matches: 16. The CDR3 is 14 amino acids. The CDR3 DNA reads as TGCGCCCCCCGCGCGGGAGTAACACCGGGGACCCAGTACTTC. It codes for CAPRAGVTPGTQYF.

The rearrangement uses TRBV9 and TRBJ2-3; the match to TRBD1 covers 11 bases. V lost 4 bases and J lost 3; bases outside the gene matches: 10. The germline gives CDR1 SGDLS, CDR2 YYNGEE. This CDR3 is 17 amino acids long. In DNA, the CDR3 is TGTGCCAGCAGCCCAGTCCTCGGACAGGGGGCTACAGATACGCAGTATTTT. Amino acids: CASSPVLGQGATDTQYF. The full variable domain, rest sourced from reference TRBV9 and TRBJ2-3, is DSGVTQTPKHLITATGQRVTLRCSPRSGDLSVYWYQQSLDQGLQFLIQYYNGEERAKGNILERFSAQQFPDLHSELNLSSLELGDSALYFCASSPVLGQGATDTQYFGPGTRLTVL.

This chain uses TRBV20-1 with TRBJ2-1, with 11 bases that match TRBD2. Germline-derived CDR1 and CDR2 are DFQATT and SNEGSKA (reference sequence). The junction had 11 bases not matched to a gene; V was cut back by 6 bases and J by 7 bases. CDR3 length: 15 residues. CDR3: CSANSGGGLWNEQFF. The CDR3 region has the DNA TGCAGTGCGAATAGCGGGGGGGGTTTGTGGAATGAGCAGTTCTTC.

The V call is TRBV5-6, the J call TRBJ2-3; D possibly corresponds to TRBD1 (5 bases). V shed 4 bases and J shed 2 bases, with 8 bases lying between them. Germline assignment: CDR1 SGHDT and CDR2 YYEEEE. The CDR3 has 13 residues. The CDR3 is CASSPGFTDTQYF. In DNA form, the CDR3 reads TGTGCCAGCAGCCCAGGGTTCACAGATACGCAGTATTTT.

The count of this clonotype is one. V and J are TRBV12-3 or TRBV12-4 and TRBJ2-5; 8 nucleotides match TRBD1. The trim removed 5 bases at V and 2 bases at J, leaving 7 bases unmatched. The CDR3 is 15 residues long. The CDR3 nucleotides are TGTGCCAGCAGTCAGACAGGGGCGCATCAAGAGACCCAGTACTTC. This encodes CASSQTGAHQETQYF.

The CDR3 sequence: CASSGGYGDGYTF. CDR3 DNA sequence: TGTGCCAGCAGCGGAGGGTACGGGGATGGCTACACCTTC. The chain has TRBV9 and TRBJ1-2; D not certain. The V and J ends lost 3 bases and 6 bases respectively, with 12 bases between them. This CDR3 has 13 amino acids. CDR1 SGDLS and CDR2 YYNGEE come from the germline V gene.

The CDR3 spells CASSSGGGYTF. The CDR3 coding sequence is TGTGCCAGCAGTTCGGGGGGAGGCTACACCTTC. V usage is TRBV27 and J usage is TRBJ1-2; D is possibly TRBD1 (5 bases). Germline V gives CDR1 MNHEY, CDR2 SMNVEV (reference sequence). The V end was cut by 4 bases, the J end by 8 bases, with 8 bases between. This CDR3 is 11 amino acids long.

V gene TRBV9 combines with J gene TRBJ2-5; 7 positions agree with TRBD2. Trimming cost V 6 bases and J 4 bases; bases outside gene matches: 12. The germline CDR1 and CDR2 sequences are SGDLS and YYNGEE. The CDR3 consists of 15 residues. The CDR3 here is CASTESGTRGETQYF. In nucleotides, the CDR3 is TGTGCCAGCACCGAGAGCGGGACCCGGGGAGAGACCCAGTACTTC.

The J gene is TRBJ2-1, the V gene TRBV30; tentatively, D is TRBD2 (6 bases). CDR1 is GTSNPN, CDR2 SVGIG, per germline (reference sequence). There are 15 residues in the CDR3. Trimming took off 3 bases at V and 5 bases at J, with 17 bases between the two ends. CDR3 in amino acids: CAWRPWGGKNNEQFF. CDR3 DNA sequence: TGTGCCTGGAGGCCTTGGGGCGGGAAAAACAATGAGCAGTTCTTC.

The chain has TRBV29-1 and TRBJ1-2, with D possibly matching TRBD1 (5 bases). The CDR3 contains 15 residues. Germline CDR1 reads SQVTM; CDR2 reads ANQGSEA. V was shortened by 0 bases and J by 6 bases, with 17 bases between the two germline ends. CDR3 region: CSVEDSPGQSDGYTF. The CDR3 nucleotides are TGCAGCGTTGAAGATAGCCCCGGACAATCGGATGGCTACACCTTC.

V usage is TRBV4-1 and J usage is TRBJ1-6, with 9 positions matching TRBD1. V trimming: 6 bases; J trimming: 9 bases; junction bases outside the gene matches: 12. Germline CDR1 is MGHRA and CDR2 is YSYEKL. The CDR3 is 16 amino acids. The CDR3 reads CASSVDRGDFGSPLHF. The CDR3 bases are TGCGCCAGCAGTGTGGACAGGGGCGATTTTGGTTCACCCCTCCACTTT.

V gene TRBV9 combines with J gene TRBJ1-1, with D hard to call. CDR1 SGDLS and CDR2 YYNGEE come from the germline V gene. CDR3 length equals 14 residues. V lost 6 bases to trimming and J lost 1 base, with 13 bases between them. In nucleotides, the CDR3 is TGTGCCAGCACCGCAAGAGGAGGGAACACTGAAGCTTTCTTT. This gives the protein CASTARGGNTEAFF.